These T cell receptor beta chains were read from a single sample in a study of CD8 T cells in Susac syndrome. TCRdb ran MiXCR on the immunoSEQ multiplex PCR reads and lists one entry per CDR3 protein. Of 70,000 or so distinct CDR3 sequences listed, around 95% are singletons. The sample was CD8+ T cells from PBMCs. These TCRs come from a human donor with multiple sclerosis. Each CDR3 is given with its conserved first and last residue. Each record gives: clone size, V gene, J gene, D gene, CDR3 protein, CDR3 DNA. A D gene is named only where the DNA matches it firmly. A row's size may be missing; if present it is once, few, many or a size class.

.	TRBV19	TRBJ2-3	TRBD2	CASSDGLAGFSTDTQYF	TGTGCCAGTAGTGACGGACTAGCGGGTTTTTCAACAGATACGCAGTATTTT
.	TRBV6-5	TRBJ2-7	.	CASSSGGARNEQYF	TGTGCCAGCAGTTCGGGGGGCGCGAGGAACGAGCAGTACTTC
.	TRBV29-1	TRBJ2-1	.	CSVEGGTEQFF	TGCAGCGTTGAAGGAGGCACTGAGCAGTTCTTC
.	TRBV5-1	TRBJ2-1	TRBD1	CASSSQGAWSYNEQFF	TGCGCCAGCAGCTCCCAGGGGGCTTGGTCCTACAATGAGCAGTTCTTC
.	TRBV4-1	TRBJ2-7	TRBD1	CASSQSGTVLYEQYF	TGCGCCAGCAGCCAATCCGGGACAGTCTTATACGAGCAGTACTTC
.	TRBV28	TRBJ2-1	.	CASSTDDEQFF	TGTGCCAGCAGTACTGATGATGAGCAGTTCTTC
.	TRBV27	TRBJ2-7	.	CASSLSRPEPYEQYF	TGTGCCAGCAGTTTATCAAGGCCGGAACCCTACGAGCAGTACTTC
.	TRBV9	TRBJ2-7	.	CASSVDLGAYEQYF	TGTGCCAGCAGCGTGGACCTAGGAGCCTACGAGCAGTACTTC
.	TRBV20-1	TRBJ2-3	.	CSARDLVGTDTQYF	TGCAGTGCTAGAGATCTAGTTGGCACAGATACGCAGTATTTT
.	TRBV6-4	TRBJ2-3	.	CASSDSRGSTDTQYF	TGTGCCAGCAGTGACTCCCGGGGGTCCACAGATACGCAGTATTTT
few	TRBV13	TRBJ2-7	TRBD2	CASSSTSGTYEQYF	TGTGCCAGCAGCTCGACTAGCGGTACCTACGAGCAGTACTTC
.	TRBV24-1	TRBJ2-5	.	CATATRDTLGETQYF	TGTGCCACCGCTACCCGGGACACCCTGGGAGAGACCCAGTACTTC
.	TRBV7-3	TRBJ2-2	.	CASGGSAGELFF	TGTGCCAGCGGTGGGAGTGCCGGGGAGCTGTTTTTT
.	TRBV19	TRBJ1-1	.	CASKERGVGTEAFF	TGTGCCAGTAAAGAACGAGGGGTGGGCACTGAAGCTTTCTTT
.	TRBV20-1	TRBJ1-2	.	CSARQNYGYTF	TGCAGTGCTAGACAGAACTATGGCTACACCTTC
.	TRBV27	TRBJ2-7	TRBD1	CASSQGDPSHYEQYF	TGTGCCAGCAGCCAGGGGGACCCAAGCCACTACGAGCAGTACTTC
.	TRBV27	TRBJ2-1	TRBD2	CASSPPGLAGNEQFF	TGTGCCAGCAGCCCCCCGGGACTAGCGGGGAATGAGCAGTTCTTC
.	TRBV20-1	TRBJ2-7	.	CSATRGDYEQYF	TGCAGTGCTACTCGAGGGGATTACGAGCAGTACTTC
once	TRBV6-5	TRBJ1-1	.	CASSYSPRSQGRIVNTEAFF	TGTGCCAGCAGTTACTCGCCGCGTTCACAGGGCAGAATCGTGAACACTGAAGCTTTCTTT
.	TRBV9	TRBJ2-1	.	CASSVTSYDEQFF	TGTGCCAGCAGCGTGACTAGTTACGATGAGCAGTTCTTC
.	TRBV12-3/TRBV12-4	TRBJ2-3	TRBD2	CASSFWLAGGPSTDTQYF	TGTGCCAGCAGTTTTTGGCTAGCGGGGGGCCCAAGCACAGATACGCAGTATTTT
.	TRBV7-8	TRBJ2-1	TRBD1	CASSPRGHERGEQFF	TGTGCCAGCAGCCCGAGGGGGCACGAACGCGGTGAGCAGTTCTTC
.	TRBV13	TRBJ2-7	TRBD1	CASSSKGQGGHEQYF	TGTGCCAGCAGCTCCAAGGGACAGGGGGGCCACGAGCAGTACTTC
.	TRBV5-6	TRBJ1-3	.	CASSAYRSSGNTIYF	TGTGCCAGCAGCGCTTACAGGAGCTCTGGAAACACCATATATTTT
once	TRBV24-1	TRBJ2-3	TRBD1	CATSDLPGQGVTDTQYF	TGTGCCACCAGTGATCTACCGGGACAGGGGGTCACAGATACGCAGTATTTT
.	TRBV7-9	TRBJ1-1	.	CATLRPEAFF	TGTGCCACCCTGAGGCCTGAAGCTTTCTTT
.	TRBV20-1	TRBJ2-3	.	CSAGVRAGDFRTDTQYF	TGCAGTGCTGGAGTGAGGGCCGGTGACTTTCGCACAGATACGCAGTATTTT
.	TRBV4-1	TRBJ2-7	TRBD1	CASSQEGRGLDEQYF	TGCGCCAGCAGCCAAGAGGGCAGGGGGCTAGACGAGCAGTACTTC
.	TRBV4-3	TRBJ2-3	TRBD2	CASSQGPGTSGDTDTQYF	TGCGCCAGCAGCCAAGGGCCCGGGACTAGCGGTGACACAGATACGCAGTATTTT
.	TRBV24-1	TRBJ2-7	TRBD1	CATSDPPGQGSEQYF	TGTGCCACCAGTGATCCCCCGGGACAGGGATCCGAGCAGTACTTC
.	TRBV27	TRBJ1-1	TRBD1	CASSLQGVNTEAFF	TGTGCCAGCAGTTTACAGGGGGTGAACACTGAAGCTTTCTTT
.	TRBV28	TRBJ1-2	TRBD1	CASSLGQGDLYGYTF	TGTGCCAGCAGTTTAGGACAGGGCGATTTGTATGGCTACACCTTC
.	TRBV11-2	TRBJ2-3	.	CASSLEGAPDTQYF	TGTGCCAGCAGCTTGGAAGGGGCCCCAGATACGCAGTATTTT
.	TRBV29-1	TRBJ2-7	.	CSVGTDYEQYF	TGCAGCGTAGGGACGGACTACGAGCAGTACTTC
.	TRBV24-1	TRBJ2-1	.	CATSDPYFNEQFF	TGTGCCACCAGTGACCCCTACTTCAATGAGCAGTTCTTC
.	TRBV30	TRBJ2-2	.	CAWNLDTYTGELFF	TGTGCCTGGAATCTGGACACCTACACCGGGGAGCTGTTTTTT
.	TRBV3-1	TRBJ2-3	TRBD1	CASSQGDRGDTDTQYF	TGTGCCAGCAGCCAGGGGGACAGGGGAGACACAGATACGCAGTATTTT
.	TRBV3-1	TRBJ1-2	.	CASSQDVFTSNYGYTF	TGTGCCAGCAGCCAAGACGTGTTCACCTCTAACTATGGCTACACCTTC
.	TRBV23-1	TRBJ2-3	.	CASSQYKEWITDTQYF	TGCGCCAGCAGTCAATACAAGGAGTGGATCACAGATACGCAGTATTTT
.	TRBV7-9	TRBJ2-7	TRBD1	CASSFRDRPYEQYF	TGTGCCAGCAGCTTCCGGGACAGACCCTACGAGCAGTACTTC
.	TRBV2	TRBJ2-7	.	CASSEGTEQYF	TGTGCCAGCAGTGAAGGCACGGAGCAGTACTTC
.	TRBV27	TRBJ2-3	.	CASAWTGGASTDTQYF	TGTGCCAGCGCTTGGACTGGGGGGGCTAGCACAGATACGCAGTATTTT
.	TRBV11-2	TRBJ1-5	TRBD1	CASSATGDSNQPQHF	TGTGCCAGCAGCGCCACAGGGGATAGCAATCAGCCCCAGCATTTT
.	TRBV9	TRBJ2-7	.	CASSVTGAPGGEQYF	TGTGCCAGCAGCGTAACGGGTGCCCCGGGTGGCGAGCAGTACTTC
.	TRBV7-9	TRBJ1-4	.	CASSTDSLFPEKLFF	TGTGCCAGCAGCACCGACAGTCTTTTTCCTGAAAAACTGTTTTTT
.	TRBV30	TRBJ1-1	.	CAWSEATEAFF	TGTGCCTGGAGTGAAGCCACTGAAGCTTTCTTT
.	TRBV19	TRBJ2-1	.	CASSMFSDNEQFF	TGTGCCAGTAGTATGTTTTCCGATAATGAGCAGTTCTTC
.	TRBV6-1	TRBJ2-4	.	CASSEQETNIQYF	TGTGCCAGCAGTGAACAGGAGACAAACATTCAGTACTTC
.	TRBV7-2	TRBJ2-1	.	CASSYPAGQYSDEQFF	TGTGCCAGCAGCTACCCGGCAGGTCAATATAGCGATGAGCAGTTCTTC
once	TRBV24-1	TRBJ2-7	.	CATSDGQLREQYF	TGTGCCACCAGTGATGGACAGTTGCGCGAGCAGTACTTC
.	TRBV5-1	TRBJ2-7	TRBD2	CASSLAGAFSYEQYF	TGCGCCAGCAGTTTAGCGGGGGCATTCTCCTACGAGCAGTACTTC
.	TRBV20-1	TRBJ1-5	TRBD1	CSARDTGDQPQHF	TGCAGTGCTAGAGATACAGGGGACCAGCCCCAGCATTTT
.	TRBV9	TRBJ2-2	TRBD2	CASSEGLAGAYTGELFF	TGTGCCAGCAGCGAGGGACTAGCGGGAGCATATACCGGGGAGCTGTTTTTT
.	TRBV30	TRBJ2-3	.	CAWSLATDTQYF	TGTGCCTGGAGCCTAGCGACAGATACGCAGTATTTT
.	TRBV6-5	TRBJ2-1	.	CASSRGPTGYNEQFF	TGTGCCAGCAGTCGCGGCCCCACGGGATACAATGAGCAGTTCTTC
.	TRBV9	TRBJ1-5	.	CASSVAADPVGNQPQHF	TGTGCCAGCAGCGTAGCCGCCGACCCGGTGGGCAATCAGCCCCAGCATTTT
.	TRBV29-1	TRBJ2-7	TRBD1	CSAEQGAYEQYF	TGCAGCGCTGAACAGGGGGCGTACGAGCAGTACTTC
.	TRBV9	TRBJ1-2	TRBD1	CASSVGQGIDGYTF	TGTGCCAGCAGCGTGGGACAGGGGATCGATGGCTACACCTTC